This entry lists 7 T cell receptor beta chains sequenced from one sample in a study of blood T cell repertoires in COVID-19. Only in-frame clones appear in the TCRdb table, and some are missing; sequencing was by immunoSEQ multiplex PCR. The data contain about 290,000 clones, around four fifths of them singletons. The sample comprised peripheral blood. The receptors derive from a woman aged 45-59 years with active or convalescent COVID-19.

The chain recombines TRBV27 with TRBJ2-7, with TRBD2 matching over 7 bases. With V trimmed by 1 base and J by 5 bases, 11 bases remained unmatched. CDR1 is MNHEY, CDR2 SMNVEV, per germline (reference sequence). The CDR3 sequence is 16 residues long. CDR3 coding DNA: TGTGCCAGCAGTTTATGGGTGCCAGCGGGAACCCACGAGCAGTACTTC. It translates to CASSLWVPAGTHEQYF.

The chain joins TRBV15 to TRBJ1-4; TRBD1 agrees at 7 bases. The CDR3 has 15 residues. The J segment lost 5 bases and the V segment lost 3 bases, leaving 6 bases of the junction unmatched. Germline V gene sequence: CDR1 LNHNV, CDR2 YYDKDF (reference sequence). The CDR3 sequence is CATSRSGQPNEKLFF. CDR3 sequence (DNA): TGTGCCACCAGCAGGTCGGGACAGCCAAATGAAAAACTGTTTTTT.

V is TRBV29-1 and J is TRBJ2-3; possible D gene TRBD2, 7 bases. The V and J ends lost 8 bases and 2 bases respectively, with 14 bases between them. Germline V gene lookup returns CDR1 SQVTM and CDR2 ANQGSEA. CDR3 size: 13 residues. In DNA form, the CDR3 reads TGCAGCTCGCGGGGGCTTCTCACAGATACGCAGTATTTT. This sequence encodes CSSRGLLTDTQYF.

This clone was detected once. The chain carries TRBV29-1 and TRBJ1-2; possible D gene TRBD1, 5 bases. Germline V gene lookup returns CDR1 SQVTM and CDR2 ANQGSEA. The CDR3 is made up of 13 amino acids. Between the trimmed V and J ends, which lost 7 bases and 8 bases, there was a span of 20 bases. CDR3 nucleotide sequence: TGCAGCGGGGGCGACACATTCTCTAGGGGCTACACCTTC. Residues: CSGGDTFSRGYTF.

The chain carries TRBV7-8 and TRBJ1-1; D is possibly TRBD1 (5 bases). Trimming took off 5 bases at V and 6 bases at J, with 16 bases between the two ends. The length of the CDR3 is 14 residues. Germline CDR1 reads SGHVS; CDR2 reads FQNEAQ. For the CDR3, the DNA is TGTGCCAGCAGCGAAACCCAGGGCAGCGCTGAAGCTTTCTTT. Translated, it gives CASSETQGSAEAFF.

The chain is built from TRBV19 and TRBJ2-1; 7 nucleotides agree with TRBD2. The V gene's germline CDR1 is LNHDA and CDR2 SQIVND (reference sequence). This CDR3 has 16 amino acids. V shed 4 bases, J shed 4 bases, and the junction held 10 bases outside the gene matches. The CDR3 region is CASSTVGGGPYNEQFF. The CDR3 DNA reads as TGTGCCAGTAGTACCGTGGGGGGAGGGCCATACAATGAGCAGTTCTTC. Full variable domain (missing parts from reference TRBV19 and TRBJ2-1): DGGITQSPKYLFRKEGQNVTLSCEQNLNHDAMYWYRQDPGQGLRLIYYSQIVNDFQKGDIAEGYSVSREKKESFPLTVTSAQKNPTAFYLCASSTVGGGPYNEQFFGPGTRLTVL.

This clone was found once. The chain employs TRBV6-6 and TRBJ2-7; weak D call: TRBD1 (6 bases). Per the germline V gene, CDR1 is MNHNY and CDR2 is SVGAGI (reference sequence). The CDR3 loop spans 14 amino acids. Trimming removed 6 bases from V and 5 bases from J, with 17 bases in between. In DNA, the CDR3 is TGTGCCAGCAGCGAGCCAGGGGAAGCCCACGAGCAGTACTTC. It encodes CASSEPGEAHEQYF.